The 25 T cell receptor beta chains in this list originate from one sample, sequenced in a study of blood T cells in healthy people across ages. For the second PCR, which ran for 7 to 11 cycles, a sample-barcoded 5' primer and a J-beta primer mix were used. MiXCR, run by TCRdb on the 5' RACE reads, gives a single entry per CDR3 protein. The data show roughly 1,100,000 distinct CDR3 sequences, approximately 25% seen once. A further study also used this sample, focusing on T cells of mothers and their children.

Sequenced material: blood. These receptors all stem from a girl aged 2-10 years in good health.

This chain links TRBV5-8 with TRBJ2-7; D is ambiguous. V was shortened by 0 bases and J by 9 bases, with 7 bases between the two germline ends. Germline CDR1 is SGHTS and CDR2 is YDEGEE. This CDR3 comprises 11 residues. The CDR3 sequence: CASSLVVGQYF. CDR3 coding DNA: TGTGCCAGCAGCTTGGTCGTCGGGCAGTACTTC. Based on the CDR3 plus reference TRBV5-8 and TRBJ2-7, the full variable domain is EAGVTQSPTHLIKTRGQQATLRCSPISGHTSVYWYQQALGLGLQFLLWYDEGEERNRGNFPPRFSGRQFPNYSSELNVNALELEDSALYLCASSLVVGQYFGPGTRLTVT.

The chain uses TRBV9 and TRBJ2-5; TRBD2 matches 7 bases. The J call is in doubt because the DNA end fits TRBJ2-1 better. This CDR3 has 16 amino acids. Germline V lookup: CDR1 SGDLS, CDR2 YYNGEE. CDR3 DNA: TGTGCCAGCAGTGAGCCGACGGGGGGTAGGGCCGATGAGCAGTTCTTC. Its protein is CASSEPTGGRADEQFF.

This clonotype was detected a few times. The chain is built from TRBV21-1 and TRBJ2-5; the table calls TRBD1, which could not be checked here. TRBV21-1 corresponds to a pseudogene. The CDR3 loop spans 13 amino acids. CDR3: CASSKGTEETQYF. CDR3 coding DNA: TGTGCCAGCAGCAAAGGGACAGAAGAGACCCAGTACTTC.

As for this clonotype: The germline gene is not matched at one end of the junction; a read error may be the cause. The chain uses TRBV2 and TRBJ2-1, with D possibly TRBD1 on 6 matching bases. Germline values: CDR1 SNHLY, CDR2 FYNNEI. CDR3 length equals 11 residues. The CDR3: CASLTGLRPYF. In DNA form, the CDR3 reads TGTGCCAGCCTTACAGGGCTGCGACCGTACTTC. The full variable domain, rest sourced from reference TRBV2 and TRBJ2-1, is EPEVTQTPSHQVTQMGQEVILRCVPISNHLYFYWYRQILGQKVEFLVSFYNNEISEKSEIFDDQFSVERPDGSNFTLKIRSTKLEDSAMYFCASLTGLRPYFGPGTRLTVL.

This clonotype was counted only a few times. CDR3 region: CASSLIPTSGRRYEQYF. The CDR3 coding sequence is TGTGCCAGCAGTTTAATCCCGACTAGCGGGAGGAGGTACGAGCAGTACTTC. The V and J genes are TRBV28 and TRBJ2-5, with 13 bases identical to TRBD2. The DNA end is a closer match to TRBJ2-7, so the J assignment may be wrong. The CDR3 extends over 17 amino acids. Germline values: CDR1 MDHEN, CDR2 SYDVKM.

The V gene is TRBV13, the J gene TRBJ2-7; D not certain. The germline CDR1 and CDR2 sequences are PRHDT and FYEKMQ (reference sequence). Trimming pared 0 bases from V and 5 bases from J, leaving 11 bases between. The CDR3 length is 14 residues. The CDR3 loop reads CASSLGLVSHEQYF. The CDR3 nucleotides are TGTGCCAGCAGCTTAGGCCTAGTTTCCCACGAGCAGTACTTC. The whole variable domain, filled in from reference TRBV13 and TRBJ2-7, reads AAGVIQSPRHLIKEKRETATLKCYPIPRHDTVYWYQQGPGQDPQFLISFYEKMQSDKGSIPDRFSAQQFSDYHSELNMSSLELGDSALYFCASSLGLVSHEQYFGPGTRLTVT.

This clonotype was seen repeatedly, ten times or more. The rearrangement links TRBV12-3 or TRBV12-4 to TRBJ1-1; no reliable D call. V was cut by 6 bases and J by 1 base, with 9 bases left in between. This CDR3 spans 13 amino acids. The CDR3 sequence: CASSSDKNTEAFF. The CDR3 bases are TGTGCCAGCAGCTCAGACAAGAACACTGAAGCTTTCTTT.

This clonotype appeared a few times. This rearrangement joins TRBV7-3 to TRBJ2-1, with 9 bases lining up with TRBD2. J gave up 8 bases and V 9 bases, and 8 bases lay outside the gene matches. In germline, CDR1 is SGHTA, CDR2 FQGTGA. The CDR3 sequence is 13 residues long. As DNA, the CDR3 is TGTGCCAGTGGACTAGCGATTGATTATGAGCAGTTCTTC. Encoded protein: CASGLAIDYEQFF. The full variable domain, completed using reference TRBV7-3 and TRBJ2-1, is GAGVSQTPSNKVTEKGKYVELRCDPISGHTALYWYRQSLGQGPEFLIYFQGTGAADDSGLPNDRFFAVRPEGSVSTLKIQRTERGDSAVYLCASGLAIDYEQFFGPGTRLTVL.

This clonotype was detected a few times. V usage is TRBV5-1 and J usage is TRBJ2-5; D is perhaps TRBD2 (5 bases). Germline lookup yields CDR1 SGHRS and CDR2 YFSETQ. Trimming took 4 bases from V and 2 from J, leaving 15 bases between them. This CDR3 spans 15 amino acids. DNA for the CDR3: TGCGCCAGCAGCGGTGGAGGAGCGATTCAAGAGACCCAGTACTTC. As protein: CASSGGGAIQETQYF. Using reference TRBV5-1 and TRBJ2-5 for the parts outside the CDR3, the full variable domain is KAGVTQTPRYLIKTRGQQVTLSCSPISGHRSVSWYQQTPGQGLQFLFEYFSETQRNKGNFPGRFSGRQFSNSRSEMNVSTLELGDSALYLCASSGGGAIQETQYFGPGTRLLVL.

Only a few counts were recorded for this clonotype. The rearrangement uses TRBV7-3 and TRBJ2-5; D assignment may be TRBD1 or TRBD2 (6 bases each). The closer fit of TRBJ2-7 to the DNA end suggests the J call may be wrong. The CDR3 sequence is 13 residues long. CDR1 and CDR2 from the germline V gene are SGHTA and FQGTGA. As DNA, the CDR3 is TGTGCCAGCAGCCTCTTGTCGGGGGCCGAGCAGTACTTC. Its protein product is CASSLLSGAEQYF.

The chain employs TRBV4-1 and TRBJ2-7, with TRBD2 as a possible D gene (5 bases). This CDR3 spans 15 amino acids. Trimming took off 4 bases at V and 4 bases at J, with 17 bases between the two ends. Germline assignment: CDR1 MGHRA and CDR2 YSYEKL. The CDR3 coding sequence is TGCGCCAGCAGCCGAGTGTTTGGTGGAGGTTACGAGCAGTACTTC. Its protein is CASSRVFGGGYEQYF.

The genes are TRBV5-1 and TRBJ2-5, with a weak D call TRBD2 (5 bases). Germline-derived CDR1 and CDR2 are SGHRS and YFSETQ. The CDR3 extends over 17 amino acids. Deletions cut 0 bases from V and 4 bases from J, with 19 bases between. The CDR3 region has the DNA TGCGCCAGCAGCTTGGGTGAGGCTGTGTGGACTGGAGAGACCCAGTACTTC. Translated, it gives CASSLGEAVWTGETQYF.

This clonotype was recorded a few times. DNA for the CDR3: TGTGCCAGCAGCGACACAGGCCCCTGGGGGGAGACCCAGTACTTC. This sequence encodes CASSDTGPWGETQYF. The chain joins TRBV6-5 to TRBJ2-5; tentatively, D is TRBD1 or TRBD2 (5 bases each). This CDR3 is 15 amino acids long. Germline V gives CDR1 MNHEY, CDR2 SVGAGI. The V gene lost 6 bases and the J gene lost 5 bases, with 19 bases spanning the gap.

The rearrangement joins TRBV12-3 or TRBV12-4 to TRBJ2-3; 9 bases map to TRBD2. J lost 14 bases, V lost 6 bases, and 15 bases had no gene match. This CDR3 comprises 14 residues. The CDR3 DNA follows: TGTGCCAGCAGGCCCCCTACCGGGACTAGCTTTCGGTATTTT. Amino acids: CASRPPTGTSFRYF.

This clonotype was detected many times. This chain connects TRBV12-3 or TRBV12-4 to TRBJ2-1, with TRBD1 matching 8 bases. V shed 6 bases, J shed 3 bases, and the junction held 4 bases outside the gene matches. This CDR3 contains 14 residues. The CDR3 loop reads CASSFDRGYNEQFF. CDR3 DNA sequence: TGTGCCAGCAGCTTCGACAGGGGCTACAATGAGCAGTTCTTC.

The chain employs TRBV28 and TRBJ2-5; 10 bases are shared with TRBD1. This CDR3 comprises 18 residues. The germline gives CDR1 MDHEN, CDR2 SYDVKM. The ends lost 5 bases at V and 0 bases at J; junction bases unmatched: 12. The CDR3 sequence is CASSTGTGVPFYQETQYF. Written as DNA, the CDR3 is TGTGCCAGCAGTACAGGGACAGGGGTCCCCTTCTACCAAGAGACCCAGTACTTC. The full variable domain, with the rest looked up from reference TRBV28 and TRBJ2-5, is DVKVTQSSRYLVKRTGEKVFLECVQDMDHENMFWYRQDPGLGLRLIYFSYDVKMKEKGDIPEGYSVSREKKERFSLILESASTNQTSMYLCASSTGTGVPFYQETQYFGPGTRLLVL.

This clonotype was detected a few times. One end of the junction fails to match germline, which may point to a read error. J is TRBJ2-5 and V is TRBV7-7, with no clear D. Germline V CDR1 and CDR2: SSHAT, FNYEAQ (reference sequence). There are 13 residues in the CDR3. In DNA, the CDR3 is TGTGCTAGCACCCTCAAGGCTGGGGAGACCCAGTACTTC. Its protein is CASTLKAGETQYF.

V gene TRBV20-1 combines with J gene TRBJ2-5; D gene unclear. V gave up 0 bases and J gave up 3 bases, with 14 bases separating them. Per germline, CDR1 DFQATT and CDR2 SNEGSKA (reference sequence). The CDR3 contains 15 residues. The CDR3 DNA reads as TGCAGTGCTAGAGATCTGTTCCTAGAGGAAGAGACCCAGTACTTC. It specifies CSARDLFLEEETQYF.

The chain joins TRBV7-2 to TRBJ2-5; 10 nucleotides match TRBD2. From germline, CDR1 is SGHTA and CDR2 FQGNSA. The V segment lost 5 bases and the J segment 1 base; nucleotides outside the gene matches: 10. The CDR3 is 17 residues long. The CDR3 nucleotides read TGTGCCAGCAGCCCACGGACTAGCGGCATCTTCCAAGAGACCCAGTACTTC. It encodes CASSPRTSGIFQETQYF.

The chain is built from TRBV7-3 and TRBJ2-3; D remains unclear. CDR3 length: 12 amino acids. V was pared by 3 bases and J by 6 bases, with 7 bases between. Per the germline V gene, CDR1 is SGHTA and CDR2 is FQGTGA. The CDR3 spells CASSFYGDTQYF. In DNA form, the CDR3 reads TGTGCCAGCAGCTTTTACGGGGATACGCAGTATTTT.

The genes are TRBV28 and TRBJ1-6, with 12 bases that match TRBD1. The J segment lost 10 bases and the V segment lost 6 bases, leaving 7 bases of the junction unmatched. The germline V gene has CDR1 MDHEN and CDR2 SYDVKM. This CDR3 is built from 15 residues. The CDR3, as DNA: TGTGCCAGCAGGCCCCGGGACAGGGGGCCATCACCCCTCCACTTT. This translates into CASRPRDRGPSPLHF. The full variable domain, its missing parts supplied by reference TRBV28 and TRBJ1-6, is DVKVTQSSRYLVKRTGEKVFLECVQDMDHENMFWYRQDPGLGLRLIYFSYDVKMKEKGDIPEGYSVSREKKERFSLILESASTNQTSMYLCASRPRDRGPSPLHFGNGTRLTVT.

V usage is TRBV12-5 and J usage is TRBJ2-1; no definite D call. This CDR3 has 11 amino acids. Germline V CDR1 and CDR2: LGHNT, FRNRAP. The ends were cut back, 6 bases at V and 7 bases at J, with 7 bases in the middle. CDR3: CASGLGNEQFF. CDR3 sequence (DNA): TGTGCTAGTGGCCTTGGTAATGAGCAGTTCTTC.

The chain employs TRBV6-2 or TRBV6-3 and TRBJ2-1; D uncertain. CDR3 length: 14 residues. Germline V gene lookup returns CDR1 MNHEY and CDR2 SVGEGT. Trimming stripped 4 bases from V and 4 bases from J, with 11 bases between. CDR3 in DNA: TGTGCCAGCAGTTTTTCATCAGGATACAATGAGCAGTTCTTC. Amino acid sequence: CASSFSSGYNEQFF.

The J gene is TRBJ1-1, the V gene TRBV7-6; no clear D. V lost 1 base and J lost 0, with 6 bases in between. The CDR3 loop spans 14 amino acids. From germline, CDR1 is SGHVS and CDR2 FNYEAQ. The CDR3 region is CASSLEQMNTEAFF. In nucleotides, the CDR3 is TGTGCCAGCAGCTTAGAGCAGATGAACACTGAAGCTTTCTTT.

The chain recombines TRBV7-8 with TRBJ2-7; TRBD2 is a possible D gene (6 bases). Germline V CDR1 and CDR2: SGHVS, FQNEAQ. Trimming removed 4 bases at V and 6 bases at J, with 19 bases between. This CDR3 comprises 15 residues. Written as DNA, the CDR3 is TGTGCCAGCAGCTCTACTAGGGACGGGGGTCTCGAGCAGTACTTC. Translating it yields CASSSTRDGGLEQYF.